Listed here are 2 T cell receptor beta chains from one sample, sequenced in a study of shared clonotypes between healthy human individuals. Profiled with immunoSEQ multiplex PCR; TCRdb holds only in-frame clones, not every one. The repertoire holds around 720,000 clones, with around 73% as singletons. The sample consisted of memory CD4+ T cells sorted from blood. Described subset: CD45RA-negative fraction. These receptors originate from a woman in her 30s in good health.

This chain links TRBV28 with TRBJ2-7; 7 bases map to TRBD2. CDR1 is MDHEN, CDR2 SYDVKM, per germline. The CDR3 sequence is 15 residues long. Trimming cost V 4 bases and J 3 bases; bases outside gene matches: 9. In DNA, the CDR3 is TGTGCCAGCAGTTCCTGGGGGGGAGCACTCTACGAGCAGTACTTC. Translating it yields CASSSWGGALYEQYF.

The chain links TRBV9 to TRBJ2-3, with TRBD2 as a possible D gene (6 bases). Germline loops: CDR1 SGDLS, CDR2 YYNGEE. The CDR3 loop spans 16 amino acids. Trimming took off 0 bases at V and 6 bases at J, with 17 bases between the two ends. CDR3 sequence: CASSVGGRTTTDTQYF. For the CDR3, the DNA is TGTGCCAGCAGCGTAGGAGGACGGACTACCACTGATACGCAGTATTTT.